A single sample gave rise to the 19 T cell receptor beta chains below, sequenced in a study of Ad26.COV2.S vaccination and SARS-CoV-2 variants. This sample's treatment: 15 to 20 received Ad26.COV2.S at low or high dose, single or two shots; 5 received placebo; per-sample allocation not given. Repertoires come from day 63 after the first vaccine or placebo injection. Using immunoSEQ multiplex PCR, the repertoire was profiled, and TCRdb retains in-frame clones only, with some absent. The table shows about 680,000 clones, with roughly 90% occurring only once. This material consisted of peripheral blood, taken in a trial of Ad26.COV2.S vaccine versus placebo. The receptors come from a person between 18 and 65 years old who received the Ad26.COV2.S COVID-19 vaccine or a placebo.

This chain links TRBV13 with TRBJ2-7, with D perhaps given as TRBD1 or TRBD2 (6 bases each). V shed 5 bases and J shed 4 bases, with 18 bases lying between them. Germline V CDR1 and CDR2: PRHDT, FYEKMQ (reference sequence). The CDR3 has 15 amino acids. The CDR3 here is CASSAGGSASYEQYF. Here the CDR3 DNA reads TGTGCCAGCAGCGCCGGGGGCTCTGCCAGTTACGAGCAGTACTTC.

This chain joins TRBV7-9 and TRBJ2-1, with 7 bases aligning to TRBD1. The CDR3 runs 15 residues. J was trimmed by 7 bases and V by 1 base; bases with no gene match: 7. In germline, CDR1 is SEHNR, CDR2 FQNEAQ (reference sequence). The CDR3 DNA reads TGTGCCAGCAGCTTAGAGGGGGCCTCGGGGAATGAGCAGTTCTTC. This encodes CASSLEGASGNEQFF.

The J gene is TRBJ1-1, the V gene TRBV18; the match to TRBD1 covers 8 bases. The V segment lost 6 bases and the J segment 10 bases; nucleotides outside the gene matches: 4. CDR1 KGHSH and CDR2 LQKENI come from the germline V gene. The CDR3 loop spans 11 amino acids. The chain's CDR3 is CASSSGTGAFF. CDR3 nucleotides: TGTGCCAGCTCGTCCGGGACAGGAGCTTTCTTT.

The chain is built from TRBV5-4 and TRBJ2-7; 10 bases fit TRBD1. V was pared by 4 bases and J by 5 bases, with 6 bases of the junction left unmatched. CDR1 SGHNT and CDR2 YYREEE come from the germline V gene (reference sequence). The CDR3 length is 14 residues. This CDR3 reads CASSHPGTGDEQYF. The CDR3 DNA reads as TGTGCCAGCAGCCACCCCGGGACAGGGGACGAGCAGTACTTC.

The chain uses TRBV30 and TRBJ1-2, with 8 bases aligning to TRBD1. J was trimmed by 4 bases and V by 8 bases; bases with no gene match: 6. Germline V gene sequence: CDR1 GTSNPN, CDR2 SVGIG (reference sequence). The CDR3 covers 12 residues. CDR3 bases: TGTGCCCACGGACAGGGCGGCTATGGCTACACCTTC. This sequence encodes CAHGQGGYGYTF.

The chain joins TRBV19 to TRBJ2-1; no clear D. This CDR3 spans 11 amino acids. The V end lost 4 bases, the J end lost 9 bases, and 7 bases lay between the germline ends. Germline loops: CDR1 LNHDA, CDR2 SQIVND (reference sequence). The CDR3 DNA reads as TGTGCCAGTAGTACGCTTGTTGAGCAGTTCTTC. Its translation: CASSTLVEQFF.

The CDR3, as DNA: TGTGCCATCCGACGACAGGGGCACACAGATACGCAGTATTTT. Amino acid sequence: CAIRRQGHTDTQYF. The gene calls are TRBV10-3 and TRBJ2-3; the match to TRBD1 covers 8 bases. CDR3 length: 14 amino acids. In germline, CDR1 is ENHRY, CDR2 SYGVKD. The J segment lost 2 bases and the V segment lost 8 bases, leaving 6 bases of the junction unmatched.

The chain carries TRBV11-3 and TRBJ1-1; D is uncertain. V gave up 0 bases and J gave up 3 bases, with 5 bases separating them. The CDR3 loop spans 13 amino acids. Germline V gives CDR1 SGHNT, CDR2 YENEEA. CDR3 sequence: CASSLDGDTEAFF. CDR3 coding DNA: TGTGCCAGCAGCTTAGATGGGGACACTGAAGCTTTCTTT.

The chain is built from TRBV10-2 and TRBJ1-3; D possibly corresponds to TRBD1 (6 bases). V lost 0 bases and J lost 4, with 7 bases in between. There are 14 residues in the CDR3. Germline CDR1 WSHSY, CDR2 SAAADI. In DNA form, the CDR3 reads TGCGCCAGCAGTGAGTCAGGACAGGGAAACACCATATATTTT. Translation gives CASSESGQGNTIYF.

The V and J genes are TRBV29-1 and TRBJ1-2, with D possibly matching TRBD1 (5 bases). Germline V lookup: CDR1 SQVTM, CDR2 ANQGSEA. The CDR3 is made up of 15 amino acids. The ends were cut back, 3 bases at V and 7 bases at J, with 21 bases in the middle. This CDR3 reads CSVEEARGEKGGYTF. CDR3 in DNA: TGCAGCGTTGAGGAGGCCCGGGGGGAGAAGGGTGGCTACACCTTC.

The chain links TRBV7-2 to TRBJ1-1; weak D call: TRBD1 (6 bases). Germline CDR1 SGHTA, CDR2 FQGNSA. This CDR3 contains 16 residues. V was trimmed by 5 bases and J by 0 bases, leaving 16 bases between them. The CDR3 loop reads CASSTQGPPMNTEAFF. In DNA form, the CDR3 reads TGTGCCAGCAGCACTCAGGGGCCGCCCATGAACACTGAAGCTTTCTTT.

This chain uses TRBV6-1 with TRBJ2-3; possibly TRBD2 for D (6 bases). The length of the CDR3 is 16 residues. The V end lost 4 bases, the J end lost 2 bases, and 16 bases lay between the germline ends. The V gene's germline CDR1 is MNHNS and CDR2 SASEGT. CDR3 bases: TGTGCCAGCAGTGGGACCGGGACTGGCCTCACAGATACGCAGTATTTT. This encodes CASSGTGTGLTDTQYF.

Remarks on this clone: Germline and junction disagree at one end, which may indicate a read error. The chain carries TRBV11-3 and TRBJ1-1; D gene uncertain. The germline V gene has CDR1 SGHNT and CDR2 YENEEA. The CDR3 has 12 amino acids. The CDR3 nucleotides read TGTGCCAGCAGCTTAGCGGGCGGTGCACTTTCGTTT. The encoded protein is CASSLAGGALSF.

V and J are TRBV7-4 and TRBJ2-7; D not certain. V dropped 8 bases and J dropped 0 bases, with 14 bases sitting between them. CDR3 size: 14 residues. Germline lookup yields CDR1 SGHVT and CDR2 SQSDAQ. The CDR3 nucleotides read TGTGCCAGCTCAGACTCCCCGAGCTCCTACGAGCAGTACTTC. Translating it yields CASSDSPSSYEQYF.

The rearrangement uses TRBV19 and TRBJ2-1; D gene ambiguous. Trimming stripped 5 bases from V and 7 bases from J, with 6 bases between. The CDR3 length is 11 residues. Germline lookup yields CDR1 LNHDA and CDR2 SQIVND (reference sequence). CDR3 coding DNA: TGTGCCAGTAGTTTAACTAATGAGCAGTTCTTC. Protein product: CASSLTNEQFF.

A remark on this clone: The sample has other DNA sequences that encode this CDR3 too. The gene calls are TRBV30 and TRBJ2-2; 8 bases line up with TRBD2. The junction had 0 bases not matched to a gene; V was cut back by 0 bases and J by 6 bases. The CDR3 totals 13 residues. CDR1 and CDR2 from the germline V gene are GTSNPN and SVGIG (reference sequence). CDR3 region: CAWSVLAAGELFF. The CDR3, as DNA: TGTGCCTGGAGTGTACTAGCGGCCGGGGAGCTGTTTTTT.

The chain is built from TRBV5-6 and TRBJ2-7; D gene ambiguous. CDR1 and CDR2 from the germline V gene are SGHDT and YYEEEE. The CDR3 contains 13 residues. Deletions cut 4 bases from V and 5 bases from J, with 13 bases between. DNA of the CDR3: TGTGCCAGCAGCCTCATGGGTAGACACGAGCAGTACTTC. Its protein is CASSLMGRHEQYF.

J is TRBJ2-6 and V is TRBV4-1, with D possibly being TRBD1 (6 bases). CDR3 size: 20 residues. V lost 4 bases to trimming and J lost 3 bases, with 25 bases between them. From germline, CDR1 is MGHRA and CDR2 YSYEKL. This CDR3 reads CASSPPPGAGLLYGANVLTF. The CDR3 bases are TGCGCCAGCAGCCCCCCCCCAGGGGCCGGGCTTCTTTATGGGGCCAACGTCCTGACTTTC.

The genes are TRBV5-5 and TRBJ2-7; TRBD2 might be the D (6 bases). Trimming took 2 bases from V and 2 from J, leaving 14 bases between them. The CDR3 is 15 residues long. Germline assignment: CDR1 SGHKS and CDR2 YYEKEE (reference sequence). In DNA, the CDR3 is TGTGCCAGCAGCTTCGGGGCGGGGCTAGCCTACGAGCAGTACTTC. Translation: CASSFGAGLAYEQYF.